These 27 T cell receptor beta chains came from one sample sequenced in a study of T-cell reconstitution after alpha-beta-depleted transplantation in children. Molecular barcoding with unique molecular identifiers was used for the TCRbeta library. TCRdb independently ran MiXCR on the PCR reads; one entry per CDR3 protein. This repertoire shows fewer than 700,000 distinct CDR3 sequences, about an eighth found once; its top ten account for around 2.2%. The material sequenced was PBMCs, mostly from graft donor cells, taken 360 days after TCRalphabeta/CD19-depleted stem cell transplant. The receptor set was obtained from a male patient younger than 18 who had a stem cell transplant for acute myeloid leukemia, so the T cells may come from the graft donor.

As for this clonotype: This clone may be a read error of a much larger clone one base away. Since no conserved phenylalanine or tryptophan closes the CDR3, a read error is the likely cause. This chain uses TRBV5-1 with TRBJ2-7; 7 bases align to TRBD2. Germline CDR1 and CDR2: SGHRS and YFSETQ. CDR3 length: 15 amino acids. V trimming: 0 bases; J trimming: 6 bases; junction bases outside the gene matches: 9. The CDR3: CASSLDAGVGGEQYS. The DNA of the CDR3 is TGCGCCAGCAGCTTGGATGCGGGAGTTGGAGGCGAGCAGTACTCC.

This clonotype came up a few times. The chain has TRBV6-1 and TRBJ1-5, with a tentative D call TRBD1 (5 bases). V was cut by 7 bases and J by 4 bases, with 14 bases left in between. This CDR3 has 14 residues. Germline V gene data show CDR1 as MNHNS and CDR2 as SASEGT. CDR3 region: CASIARDRNQPQHF. Written as DNA, the CDR3 is TGTGCCAGCATTGCCCGGGACCGTAATCAGCCCCAGCATTTT.

The CDR3 loop is CASSLGHRGFGTDTQYF. CDR3 in DNA: TGTGCCAGCAGCTTAGGGCACAGGGGTTTTGGCACAGATACGCAGTATTTT. The gene calls are TRBV7-9 and TRBJ2-3, with TRBD1 matching 7 bases. Trimming removed 1 base from V and 1 base from J; junction bases left unmatched: 8. The CDR3 length is 17 residues. The germline gives CDR1 SEHNR, CDR2 FQNEAQ (reference sequence).

J is TRBJ2-2 and V is TRBV5-1; TRBD1 agrees at 8 bases. J gave up 5 bases and V 4 bases, and 7 bases lay outside the gene matches. The CDR3 runs to 15 residues. CDR1 is SGHRS, CDR2 YFSETQ, per germline. This chain's CDR3 is CASSPFGQGTGELFF. The CDR3 nucleotides read TGCGCCAGCAGCCCGTTTGGACAGGGAACCGGGGAGCTGTTTTTT.

This clonotype was seen a few times. This rearrangement joins TRBV5-6 to TRBJ1-1; D perhaps matches TRBD1 (5 bases). Per the germline V gene, CDR1 is SGHDT and CDR2 is YYEEEE. The germline V and J ends were trimmed by 4 bases and 11 bases, with 18 bases remaining between them. The length of the CDR3 is 13 residues. The CDR3 bases are TGTGCCAGCAGCGTATTTGAGGGGAAGGGGGCTTTCTTT. Translated: CASSVFEGKGAFF. Combining the CDR3 with reference TRBV5-6 and TRBJ1-1 gives the whole variable domain DAGVTQSPTHLIKTRGQQVTLRCSPKSGHDTVSWYQQALGQGPQFIFQYYEEEERQRGNFPDRFSGHQFPNYSSELNVNALLLGDSALYLCASSVFEGKGAFFGQGTRLTVV.

V is TRBV11-2 and J is TRBJ2-1, with 7 positions matching TRBD2. CDR3 length: 17 residues. Trimming at V came to 0 bases and at J to 8 bases, leaving 13 bases not matched to a gene. The germline CDR1 and CDR2 sequences are SGHAT and FQNNGV. The CDR3 region has the DNA TGTGCCAGCAGCTTAGATCTAGCGGTCCCAGGTAGCGATGAGCAGTTCTTC. It is translated as CASSLDLAVPGSDEQFF.

The chain links TRBV14 to TRBJ2-7; no firm D call. Germline values: CDR1 SGHDN, CDR2 FVKESK. The length of the CDR3 is 15 residues. V was pared by 4 bases and J by 1 base, with 14 bases between. The CDR3 DNA is TGTGCCAGCAGCCCCTCAAGGCGAGGTTCCTACGAGCAGTACTTC. Translation gives CASSPSRRGSYEQYF.

This chain links TRBV28 with TRBJ2-2, with TRBD1 matching over 10 bases. J was trimmed by 4 bases and V by 8 bases; bases with no gene match: 4. This CDR3 is 14 amino acids long. Germline CDR1 MDHEN, CDR2 SYDVKM. CDR3 coding DNA: TGTGCCAGCGGAGGACAGGGGGGCACCGGGGAGCTGTTTTTT. Translation gives CASGGQGGTGELFF.

V is TRBV6-4 and J is TRBJ2-7; D gene unclear. The germline gives CDR1 MRHNA, CDR2 SNTAGT. The CDR3 runs to 13 residues. The V gene lost 2 bases and the J gene lost 4 bases, with 9 bases spanning the gap. CDR3 DNA sequence: TGTGCCAGCAGTGACGGACGACTGTACGAGCAGTACTTC. The encoded protein is CASSDGRLYEQYF.

V gene TRBV4-1 combines with J gene TRBJ2-3; TRBD2 matches at 11 bases. Trimming removed 1 base from V and 0 bases from J; junction bases left unmatched: 6. The CDR3 is 18 amino acids. From germline, CDR1 is MGHRA and CDR2 YSYEKL. For the CDR3, the DNA is TGCGCCAGCAGCCAAGCCGGGACTAGCGGCCCTAGCACAGATACGCAGTATTTT. Translation gives CASSQAGTSGPSTDTQYF.

The rearrangement uses TRBV20-1 and TRBJ2-7; 8 nucleotides match TRBD1. The germline gives CDR1 DFQATT, CDR2 SNEGSKA (reference sequence). Trimming at V came to 1 base and at J to 4 bases, leaving 6 bases not matched to a gene. The CDR3 totals 14 residues. The CDR3 loop is CSARGQGRRYEQYF. The CDR3 DNA sequence: TGCAGTGCTAGAGGACAGGGGAGGAGGTACGAGCAGTACTTC.

This clonotype was counted many times. The chain carries TRBV25-1 and TRBJ2-3; 7 bases agree with TRBD2. CDR1 MGHDK and CDR2 SYGVNS come from the germline V gene. The V and J ends lost 3 bases and 2 bases, in that order; junction bases with no gene match: 5. This CDR3 contains 15 residues. CDR3 in DNA: TGTGCCAGCAGTGATACTAGCGCTTTCACAGATACGCAGTATTTT. Translated, it gives CASSDTSAFTDTQYF.

This clonotype was seen repeatedly, ten times or more. V and J are TRBV28 and TRBJ2-7, with 7 positions matching TRBD2. J gave up 3 bases and V 3 bases, and 8 bases lay outside the gene matches. This CDR3 comprises 15 residues. The germline V gene encodes CDR1 MDHEN and CDR2 SYDVKM. Here the CDR3 reads CASSFPAGIFYEQYF. Written as DNA, the CDR3 is TGTGCCAGCAGTTTTCCAGCGGGGATCTTCTACGAGCAGTACTTC.

The rearrangement joins TRBV6-2 or TRBV6-3 to TRBJ1-1; D remains unclear. The CDR3 has 14 residues. The ends were cut back, 7 bases at V and 5 bases at J, with 17 bases in the middle. Germline V gives CDR1 MNHEY, CDR2 SVGEGT. CDR3 sequence reads: CASTKVLFETEAFF. CDR3 sequence (DNA): TGTGCCAGCACCAAGGTGCTGTTCGAGACTGAAGCTTTCTTT.

The genes are TRBV4-1 and TRBJ2-2; D possibly corresponds to TRBD2 (6 bases). Germline CDR1 and CDR2: MGHRA and YSYEKL. V was shortened by 3 bases and J by 4 bases, with 12 bases between the two germline ends. The CDR3 sequence is 15 residues long. The CDR3 sequence is CASSHAGLGTGELFF. The CDR3 DNA is TGCGCCAGCAGCCATGCGGGATTGGGCACCGGGGAGCTGTTTTTT.

This sequence joins TRBV12-3 or TRBV12-4 and TRBJ2-3; no reliable D call. The CDR3 consists of 15 residues. The V end lost 5 bases, the J end lost 0 bases, and 12 bases lay between the germline ends. CDR3 coding DNA: TGTGCCAGCAGTAATTACCTTTTTAGCACAGATACGCAGTATTTT. Its protein is CASSNYLFSTDTQYF.

A few counts support this clonotype. This chain links TRBV15 with TRBJ1-1; TRBD1 is a possible D gene (6 bases). The germline V and J ends were trimmed by 0 bases and 3 bases, with 11 bases remaining between them. CDR1 is LNHNV, CDR2 YYDKDF, per germline (reference sequence). CDR3 length: 15 amino acids. CDR3 nucleotides: TGTGCCACCAGCAGAGATCCAGGGGCCTACACTGAAGCTTTCTTT. Protein product: CATSRDPGAYTEAFF.

The gene calls are TRBV24-1 and TRBJ2-6; either TRBD1 or TRBD2 may supply D (5 bases each). Trimming left V 5 bases short and J 0 bases short, with 16 bases between. The CDR3 is 18 residues long. Germline-derived CDR1 and CDR2 are KGHDR and SFDVKD. The CDR3 loop is CATSARSGLPSGANVLTF. CDR3 nucleotide sequence: TGTGCCACCAGTGCACGATCGGGGCTTCCCTCTGGGGCCAACGTCCTGACTTTC.

The rearrangement links TRBV27 to TRBJ2-5; 7 bases map to TRBD2. Germline V gives CDR1 MNHEY, CDR2 SMNVEV (reference sequence). This CDR3 spans 17 amino acids. J gave up 5 bases and V 0 bases, and 12 bases lay outside the gene matches. DNA of the CDR3: TGTGCCAGCAGTTTATCGGGACTAAGGTGGGCCTGGGAGACCCAGTACTTC. Translating it yields CASSLSGLRWAWETQYF.

The V gene is TRBV29-1, the J gene TRBJ2-3; perhaps D is TRBD1 or TRBD2 (5 bases each). The CDR3 covers 15 residues. Per germline, CDR1 SQVTM and CDR2 ANQGSEA. The ends were cut back, 4 bases at V and 0 bases at J, with 14 bases in the middle. The CDR3 loop is CSVAGAARSTDTQYF. The CDR3 DNA follows: TGCAGCGTTGCCGGGGCCGCCCGAAGCACAGATACGCAGTATTTT.

This chain uses TRBV29-1 with TRBJ1-1; 7 nucleotides agree with TRBD1. With 8 bases clipped from V and 2 bases from J, the junction kept 14 bases outside the gene matches. Per the germline V gene, CDR1 is SQVTM and CDR2 is ANQGSEA. The CDR3 extends over 15 amino acids. The CDR3 is CSLGGGGLPNTEAFF. The CDR3 DNA sequence: TGCAGCCTAGGAGGAGGGGGCCTCCCCAACACTGAAGCTTTCTTT. Filled out from reference TRBV29-1 and TRBJ1-1, the complete variable domain reads SAVISQKPSRDICQRGTSLTIQCQVDSQVTMMFWYRQQPGQSLTLIATANQGSEATYESGFVIDKFPISRPNLTFSTLTVSNMSPEDSSIYLCSLGGGGLPNTEAFFGQGTRLTVV.

The table lists this clonotype with many counts. The rearrangement joins TRBV4-3 to TRBJ2-7, with 9 nucleotides matching TRBD1. Per the germline V gene, CDR1 is LGHNA and CDR2 is YSLEER. The ends lost 4 bases at V and 5 bases at J; junction bases unmatched: 9. This CDR3 has 15 residues. The CDR3 nucleotides are TGCGCCAGCAGCCTCGGACAGGGGCGGAACCACGAGCAGTACTTC. This codes for CASSLGQGRNHEQYF.

This clonotype has just one count. Written as DNA, the CDR3 is TGTGCCAGCAGCTTAAATGCGGGTGGTATTCCCTACTACGAGCAGTACTTC. Protein product: CASSLNAGGIPYYEQYF. V is TRBV7-2 and J is TRBJ2-7, with D possibly being TRBD2 (5 bases). The ends were cut back, 2 bases at V and 3 bases at J, with 20 bases in the middle. The CDR3 is 17 residues long. The germline CDR1 and CDR2 sequences are SGHTA and FQGNSA.

Many counts were recorded for this clonotype. V and J are TRBV12-3 or TRBV12-4 and TRBJ1-6, with TRBD1 as a possible D gene (6 bases). Trimming removed 5 bases from V and 4 bases from J, with 12 bases in between. This CDR3 is 15 amino acids long. CDR3: CASSPRTAYNSPLHF. CDR3 DNA: TGTGCCAGCAGTCCCCGGACAGCATATAATTCACCCCTCCACTTT.

This clonotype was counted many times. The chain combines TRBV12-3 or TRBV12-4 with TRBJ2-1, with 16 positions matching TRBD2. The CDR3 runs 15 residues. The trim removed 7 bases at V and 7 bases at J, leaving 4 bases unmatched. The CDR3 sequence is CASTEGLAGGNEQFF. The CDR3 DNA is TGTGCCAGCACCGAGGGACTAGCGGGAGGGAATGAGCAGTTCTTC.

This clonotype has a handful of counts. The rearrangement uses TRBV18 and TRBJ1-1, with a possible D match to TRBD1 (5 bases). CDR1 and CDR2 from the germline V gene are KGHSH and LQKENI. The V end was cut by 5 bases, the J end by 0 bases, with 13 bases between. This CDR3 region has 15 residues. This CDR3 is CASSTGGIMNTEAFF. CDR3 DNA sequence: TGTGCCAGCTCAACGGGGGGGATCATGAACACTGAAGCTTTCTTT.

V is TRBV27 and J is TRBJ2-3; 10 positions agree with TRBD2. Germline loops: CDR1 MNHEY, CDR2 SMNVEV (reference sequence). The junction had 5 bases not matched to a gene; V was cut back by 2 bases and J by 0 bases. The CDR3 consists of 17 residues. CDR3 amino acids: CASSLPSGGPSTDTQYF. CDR3 bases: TGTGCCAGCAGTTTACCTAGCGGGGGACCTAGCACAGATACGCAGTATTTT.